One and the same sample provided the 23 T cell receptor beta chains below, sequenced in a study of T cells of healthy individuals. One entry per CDR3 protein, called by TCRdb with MiXCR from the 5' RACE reads. The repertoire holds 50,000 to 55,000 distinct CDR3 sequences, with 14% to 15% as singletons. Receptors originate from a human donor in good health.

The sample holds many counts of this clonotype. V and J are TRBV19 and TRBJ1-2; D not resolved. The CDR3 sequence is 14 residues long. Trimming pared 3 bases from V and 5 bases from J, leaving 13 bases between. Germline values: CDR1 LNHDA, CDR2 SQIVND (reference sequence). In DNA, the CDR3 is TGTGCCAGTAGTATCCTTTCTGGGGTATATGGCTACACCTTC. Translating gives CASSILSGVYGYTF.

The J gene is TRBJ2-2, the V gene TRBV29-1, with 8 bases lining up with TRBD2. The CDR3 runs 14 residues. V trimming: 2 bases; J trimming: 1 base; junction bases outside the gene matches: 0. Germline V gene sequence: CDR1 SQVTM, CDR2 ANQGSEA. As DNA, the CDR3 is TGCAGCGTTGAAACTAGCGGGAACACCGGGGAGCTGTTTTTT. Amino acid sequence: CSVETSGNTGELFF.

This clonotype was recorded many times. V is TRBV5-1 and J is TRBJ1-1, with D tentatively TRBD1 (6 bases). The CDR3 has 15 residues. Per the germline V gene, CDR1 is SGHRS and CDR2 is YFSETQ. The germline V and J ends were trimmed by 3 bases and 5 bases, with 17 bases remaining between them. This CDR3 reads CASSWGRGRQTEAFF. The CDR3 DNA follows: TGCGCCAGCAGCTGGGGGAGGGGGAGGCAGACTGAAGCTTTCTTT.

The rearrangement links TRBV9 to TRBJ1-1; D is unclear. The CDR3 loop spans 14 amino acids. Trimming stripped 4 bases from V and 4 bases from J, with 14 bases between. Germline CDR1 reads SGDLS; CDR2 reads YYNGEE. CDR3 sequence reads: CASSPWTLGTEAFF. CDR3 nucleotides: TGTGCCAGCAGCCCATGGACGTTGGGCACTGAAGCTTTCTTT.

V is TRBV20-1 and J is TRBJ2-1; 9 bases match TRBD2. This CDR3 has 15 residues. J gave up 4 bases and V 1 base, and 5 bases lay outside the gene matches. Germline V gene sequence: CDR1 DFQATT, CDR2 SNEGSKA (reference sequence). The CDR3 nucleotides read TGCAGTGCTAGAGCGGTAGCGGGGGTTTACAATGAGCAGTTCTTC. Its protein is CSARAVAGVYNEQFF.

This clonotype was seen ten or more times. V and J are TRBV10-3 and TRBJ2-2, with TRBD2 as a possible D gene (7 bases). The CDR3 is 15 amino acids. Per germline, CDR1 ENHRY and CDR2 SYGVKD. The V end lost 2 bases, the J end lost 3 bases, and 10 bases lay between the germline ends. CDR3 amino acids: CAISEGGGDTGELFF. DNA for the CDR3: TGTGCCATCAGTGAGGGGGGGGGCGACACCGGGGAGCTGTTTTTT.

The chain carries TRBV12-3 or TRBV12-4 and TRBJ2-1; D uncertain. This CDR3 has 15 residues. Trimming removed 2 bases from V and 7 bases from J, with 15 bases in between. Written as DNA, the CDR3 is TGTGCCAGCAGTTTAATCTTGACCGTATTGAATGAGCAGTTCTTC. This encodes CASSLILTVLNEQFF.

This clonotype came up many times. This chain links TRBV28 with TRBJ1-1; D uncertain. The V end lost 2 bases, the J end lost 0 bases, and 10 bases lay between the germline ends. The CDR3 has 15 residues. Germline V gene lookup returns CDR1 MDHEN and CDR2 SYDVKM. The CDR3 nucleotides are TGTGCCAGCAGTTTAAGAACACTATTGAACACTGAAGCTTTCTTT. Amino acids: CASSLRTLLNTEAFF.

This clonotype was observed many times. This chain connects TRBV2 to TRBJ2-2; TRBD1 is a possible D gene (5 bases). Trimming took 8 bases from V and 1 from J, leaving 11 bases between them. Germline-derived CDR1 and CDR2 are SNHLY and FYNNEI. This CDR3 spans 14 amino acids. The CDR3 DNA sequence: TGTGCCAGCGCCACAGGTTTGAACACCGGGGAGCTGTTTTTT. It is translated as CASATGLNTGELFF.

This clonotype showed up many times. The chain combines TRBV29-1 with TRBJ1-1, with a tentative D call TRBD1 (5 bases). Germline V lookup: CDR1 SQVTM, CDR2 ANQGSEA. The CDR3 length is 13 residues. V lost 4 bases and J 0 bases, leaving 9 bases between the germline ends. CDR3: CSVGEGVNTEAFF. As DNA, the CDR3 is TGCAGCGTTGGTGAAGGGGTGAACACTGAAGCTTTCTTT.

Ten or more counts support this clonotype. This rearrangement joins TRBV7-9 to TRBJ2-1, with D possibly TRBD2 on 5 matching bases. The CDR3 sequence is 12 residues long. Germline CDR1 reads SEHNR; CDR2 reads FQNEAQ (reference sequence). The V end was cut by 2 bases, the J end by 8 bases, with 7 bases between. The CDR3 spells CASSLRRDEQFF. The CDR3 DNA follows: TGTGCCAGCAGCTTAAGGCGGGATGAGCAGTTCTTC.

The chain employs TRBV12-3 or TRBV12-4 and TRBJ1-1; D gene uncertain. The V end lost 1 base, the J end lost 1 base, and 10 bases lay between the germline ends. CDR3 size: 15 residues. The CDR3 reads CASSLETGQNTEAFF. Here the CDR3 DNA reads TGTGCCAGCAGTTTAGAAACGGGCCAGAACACTGAAGCTTTCTTT.

The CDR3 protein is CASSQDLAGGPDTQYF. The CDR3 DNA sequence: TGCGCCAGCAGCCAAGATCTAGCGGGAGGGCCAGATACGCAGTATTTT. The gene calls are TRBV4-3 and TRBJ2-3; 12 bases are shared with TRBD2. Germline V gives CDR1 LGHNA, CDR2 YSLEER. This CDR3 has 16 amino acids. J lost 4 bases, V lost 0 bases, and 2 bases had no gene match.

The chain recombines TRBV5-1 with TRBJ1-6; D is perhaps TRBD1 (6 bases). Germline loops: CDR1 SGHRS, CDR2 YFSETQ. The CDR3 is made up of 15 amino acids. Trimming took off 0 bases at V and 4 bases at J, with 8 bases between the two ends. The CDR3 loop reads CASSLAGAYNSPLHF. The DNA of the CDR3 is TGCGCCAGCAGCTTGGCAGGGGCTTATAATTCACCCCTCCACTTT.

The rearrangement uses TRBV12-3 or TRBV12-4 and TRBJ2-7, with TRBD2 matching over 14 bases. V lost 2 bases and J lost 2; bases outside the gene matches: 8. This CDR3 region has 18 residues. The CDR3 bases are TGTGCCAGCAGTTTAAGTCCAGGGACTAGCGGGAGTCCCTACGAGCAGTACTTC. This gives the protein CASSLSPGTSGSPYEQYF.

This clonotype was seen a few times. This chain joins TRBV20-1 and TRBJ2-3, with D possibly matching TRBD2 (7 bases). CDR3 length: 15 amino acids. Trimming shortened V by 0 bases and J by 1 base, and 11 bases separated the two germline ends. The germline gives CDR1 DFQATT, CDR2 SNEGSKA (reference sequence). DNA of the CDR3: TGCAGTGCTAGAGATAGGGGGGGCGGCACAGATACGCAGTATTTT. It specifies CSARDRGGGTDTQYF.

The chain combines TRBV7-2 with TRBJ2-1; TRBD2 aligns across 7 bases. Germline CDR1 and CDR2: SGHTA and FQGNSA. The CDR3 is 12 residues long. Trimming at V came to 5 bases and at J to 12 bases, leaving 7 bases not matched to a gene. For the CDR3, the DNA is TGTGCCAGCAGCGTGCAGACTAGCTCGCAGTTCTTC. Its translation is CASSVQTSSQFF.

In this sample, this clonotype turned up a few times. The chain has TRBV12-5 and TRBJ1-1, with 11 bases that match TRBD1. V trimming: 1 base; J trimming: 5 bases; junction bases outside the gene matches: 3. Germline assignment: CDR1 LGHNT and CDR2 FRNRAP. The CDR3 length is 15 residues. CDR3 DNA sequence: TGTGCTAGTGGTTTGGACGGGACAGGGGGGACTGAAGCTTTCTTT. It specifies CASGLDGTGGTEAFF.

This clonotype was counted a few times. The genes are TRBV9 and TRBJ2-2; tentatively, D is TRBD2 (6 bases). Trimming cost V 2 bases and J 4 bases, with 12 bases left between them. Germline V lookup: CDR1 SGDLS, CDR2 YYNGEE. This CDR3 region has 15 residues. CDR3 protein: CASSVGGGPTGELFF. CDR3 coding DNA: TGTGCCAGCAGCGTGGGGGGTGGACCCACCGGGGAGCTGTTTTTT. The full variable domain, in which reference TRBV9 and TRBJ2-2 provide the parts outside the CDR3, is DSGVTQTPKHLITATGQRVTLRCSPRSGDLSVYWYQQSLDQGLQFLIQYYNGEERAKGNILERFSAQQFPDLHSELNLSSLELGDSALYFCASSVGGGPTGELFFGEGSRLTVL.

This clonotype has a count of ten or more. The V call is TRBV5-1, the J call TRBJ2-5, with TRBD2 identical over 9 bases. CDR1 is SGHRS and CDR2 is YFSETQ in the germline V gene. J gave up 1 base and V 4 bases, and 11 bases lay outside the gene matches. The CDR3 loop spans 17 amino acids. The CDR3, as DNA: TGCGCCAGCAGCCCCGGGATGGCTAGCGGGATCCAAGAGACCCAGTACTTC. This gives the protein CASSPGMASGIQETQYF.

This clonotype showed up just a few times. The chain links TRBV19 to TRBJ2-7; D ambiguous. From germline, CDR1 is LNHDA and CDR2 SQIVND (reference sequence). The ends were cut back, 5 bases at V and 3 bases at J, with 11 bases in the middle. This CDR3 comprises 13 residues. The CDR3 DNA follows: TGTGCCAGTAGTCCCCGGGTCCACTACGAGCAGTACTTC. The encoded protein is CASSPRVHYEQYF.

J is TRBJ2-5 and V is TRBV5-1, with D possibly being TRBD1 (6 bases). Trimming shortened V by 1 base and J by 5 bases, and 12 bases separated the two germline ends. The length of the CDR3 is 14 residues. Germline V gene lookup returns CDR1 SGHRS and CDR2 YFSETQ. CDR3 in DNA: TGCGCCAGCAGCTTGCAGGGGTTAAGCGAGACCCAGTACTTC. It encodes CASSLQGLSETQYF.

This clonotype was observed a handful of times. The CDR3 sequence: CASRTVVGYTF. Written as DNA, the CDR3 is TGTGCCAGCCGTACTGTTGTGGGCTACACCTTC. This sequence joins TRBV7-2 and TRBJ1-2; no clear D. V dropped 8 bases and J dropped 8 bases, with 12 bases sitting between them. Germline V gene sequence: CDR1 SGHTA, CDR2 FQGNSA. This CDR3 is 11 amino acids long.